The T cell receptor beta chain described here comes from a study of T-cell reconstitution after alpha-beta-depleted transplantation in children. Unique molecular identifiers tagged the TCRbeta library. From the PCR reads, TCRdb called clonotypes with MiXCR, one entry per CDR3 protein. This sample yields hundreds of thousands of distinct CDR3 sequences, of which around 12% are seen a single time; roughly 2.8% belongs to the top ten. This clonotype was observed at least ten times. This CDR3 is built from 16 residues. Germline-derived CDR1 and CDR2 are SEHNR and FQNEAQ (reference sequence). Unmatched junction bases numbered 12, after V lost 3 bases and J lost 7 bases.

This chain uses TRBV7-9 with TRBJ2-1; 7 nucleotides agree with TRBD2. The sample consisted of PBMCs from the stem cell graft donor, taken from the stem cell graft. This clonotype originated in a human donor who donated a stem cell graft to a child with acute lymphoblastic leukemia. The CDR3 DNA reads as TGTGCCAGCAGCTTCGGGCGGGAGCGTCTTAGGAATGAGCAGTTCTTC. This translates into CASSFGRERLRNEQFF.